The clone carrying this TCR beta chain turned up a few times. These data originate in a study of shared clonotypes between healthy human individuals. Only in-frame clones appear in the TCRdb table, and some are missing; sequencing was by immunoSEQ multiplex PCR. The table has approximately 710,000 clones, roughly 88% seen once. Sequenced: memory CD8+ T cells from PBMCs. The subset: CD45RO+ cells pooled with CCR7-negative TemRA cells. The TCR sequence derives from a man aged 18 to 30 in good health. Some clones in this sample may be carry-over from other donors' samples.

CDR3: CASSDGGWPGEAFF. The CDR3 DNA sequence: TGTGCCAGCAGCGACGGGGGATGGCCCGGAGAAGCTTTCTTT. The chain recombines TRBV9 with TRBJ1-1, with a possible D match to TRBD1 (5 bases). V shed 3 bases and J shed 8 bases, with 17 bases lying between them. CDR3 length: 14 residues. The V gene's germline CDR1 is SGDLS and CDR2 YYNGEE. Combining the CDR3 with reference TRBV9 and TRBJ1-1 gives the whole variable domain DSGVTQTPKHLITATGQRVTLRCSPRSGDLSVYWYQQSLDQGLQFLIQYYNGEERAKGNILERFSAQQFPDLHSELNLSSLELGDSALYFCASSDGGWPGEAFFGQGTRLTVV.